One and the same sample provided the 21 T cell receptor beta chains below, sequenced in a study of blood T cells in healthy people across ages. Primed by a sample-barcoded 5' primer and a J-beta primer mix, a second PCR proceeded for about 6 to 12 cycles. TCRdb re-called the 5' RACE reads with MiXCR, one entry per CDR3 protein. The sample consists of some 850,000 distinct CDR3 sequences, about a quarter of them appearing once. In addition, the sample was reused for a study of T cells of mothers and their children.

Material for sequencing was blood. Source of these receptors: a boy between 10 and 17 years old in good health.

In this sample, this clonotype turned up many times. The genes are TRBV12-3 or TRBV12-4 and TRBJ2-5, with 8 positions matching TRBD1. The junction had 8 bases not matched to a gene; V was cut back by 6 bases and J by 5 bases. The CDR3 extends over 14 amino acids. CDR3 sequence (DNA): TGTGCCAGCAGACAAGGGACAGGTGATGAGACCCAGTACTTC. This gives the protein CASRQGTGDETQYF.

This clonotype was seen ten or more times. The rearrangement joins TRBV6-1 to TRBJ2-3; 7 bases line up with TRBD2. V dropped 3 bases and J dropped 2; count of bases not matched to a gene: 8. This CDR3 has 16 amino acids. CDR1 and CDR2 (germline): MNHNS, SASEGT. In DNA, the CDR3 is TGTGCCAGCAGTGACGGGTTCGGGGGGTCCACAGATACGCAGTATTTT. It encodes CASSDGFGGSTDTQYF.

This clonotype occurred a few times. V and J are TRBV12-3 or TRBV12-4 and TRBJ2-2, with TRBD2 matching over 9 bases. The V segment lost 3 bases and the J segment 5 bases; nucleotides outside the gene matches: 4. CDR3 size: 15 residues. CDR3 loop: CASSFPAGGTGELFF. The CDR3 coding sequence is TGTGCCAGCAGTTTTCCCGCGGGGGGGACCGGGGAGCTGTTTTTT.

This clonotype came up a few times. The J gene is TRBJ1-1, the V gene TRBV6-4; D not resolved. Per the germline V gene, CDR1 is MRHNA and CDR2 is SNTAGT. The CDR3 is 13 amino acids. Trimming left V 0 bases short and J 5 bases short, with 7 bases between. The CDR3 loop is CASSDSAFTEAFF. CDR3 DNA: TGTGCCAGCAGTGACTCCGCATTTACTGAAGCTTTCTTT.

The chain recombines TRBV3-1 with TRBJ1-2; no clear D gene. Germline lookup yields CDR1 LGHDT and CDR2 YNNKEL (reference sequence). The CDR3 is 15 amino acids. V was clipped by 0 bases and J by 2 bases, with 10 bases between them. The CDR3 here is CASSQDEGLNYGYTF. DNA of the CDR3: TGTGCCAGCAGCCAAGACGAAGGGCTAAACTATGGCTACACCTTC. Filled out from reference TRBV3-1 and TRBJ1-2, the complete variable domain reads DTAVSQTPKYLVTQMGNDKSIKCEQNLGHDTMYWYKQDSKKFLKIMFSYNNKELIINETVPNRFSPKSPDKAHLNLHINSLELGDSAVYFCASSQDEGLNYGYTFGSGTRLTVV.

This clonotype was detected a few times. V is TRBV12-3 or TRBV12-4 and J is TRBJ2-5, with TRBD1 matching 8 bases. V gave up 2 bases and J gave up 4 bases; unmatched junction bases: 9. The CDR3 length is 16 residues. The CDR3: CASSLLWTGILETQYF. In DNA, the CDR3 is TGTGCCAGCAGTTTACTCTGGACAGGGATACTAGAGACCCAGTACTTC.

The V call is TRBV6-2 or TRBV6-3, the J call TRBJ2-7, with D possibly matching TRBD1 (6 bases). The germline V gene encodes CDR1 MNHEY and CDR2 SVGEGT. The CDR3 is made up of 15 amino acids. V dropped 6 bases and J dropped 0 bases, with 15 bases sitting between them. CDR3 in amino acids: CASRATGFSSYEQYF. The CDR3 coding sequence is TGTGCCAGCAGAGCAACAGGGTTCAGCTCCTACGAGCAGTACTTC.

The rearrangement links TRBV19 to TRBJ2-7, with TRBD1 matching over 7 bases. CDR1 is LNHDA, CDR2 SQIVND, per germline (reference sequence). With 5 bases clipped from V and 2 bases from J, the junction kept 6 bases outside the gene matches. This CDR3 contains 14 residues. The CDR3 DNA follows: TGTGCCAGTAGTCTCCTGACAGGGCCCTACGAGCAGTACTTC. Translating gives CASSLLTGPYEQYF.

This chain links TRBV6-6 with TRBJ2-5, with D possibly called TRBD1 or TRBD2 (5 bases each). V lost 6 bases, J lost 3 bases, and 11 bases lay in between. Germline CDR1 MNHNY, CDR2 SVGAGI (reference sequence). CDR3 size: 13 residues. The CDR3 region is CASRGVGEETQYF. The CDR3 DNA reads TGTGCCAGCAGGGGGGTGGGGGAAGAGACCCAGTACTTC.

V is TRBV18 and J is TRBJ2-5, with TRBD1 matching over 11 bases. The CDR3 is 17 amino acids. Trimming cost V 0 bases and J 6 bases; bases outside gene matches: 9. Germline V gene lookup returns CDR1 KGHSH and CDR2 LQKENI. The CDR3 reads CASSPPHGQGARKTQYF. Here the CDR3 DNA reads TGTGCCAGCTCACCACCCCACGGACAGGGGGCGCGAAAGACCCAGTACTTC. Using reference TRBV18 and TRBJ2-5 for the parts outside the CDR3, the full variable domain is NAGVMQNPRHLVRRRGQEARLRCSPMKGHSHVYWYRQLPEEGLKFMVYLQKENIIDESGMPKERFSAEFPKEGPSILRIQQVVRGDSAAYFCASSPPHGQGARKTQYFGPGTRLLVL.

This clonotype showed up just a few times. The chain employs TRBV12-3 or TRBV12-4 and TRBJ2-1; 7 nucleotides agree with TRBD1. The J segment lost 3 bases and the V segment lost 0 bases, leaving 17 bases of the junction unmatched. There are 20 residues in the CDR3. CDR3 in DNA: TGTGCCAGCAGTTTAGCGCCGACCAAACTAGGAAGGGGGCTCTACAATGAGCAGTTCTTC. This translates into CASSLAPTKLGRGLYNEQFF.

This chain joins TRBV20-1 and TRBJ1-5; 7 bases fit TRBD1. The CDR3 is 13 residues long. The V gene's germline CDR1 is DFQATT and CDR2 SNEGSKA (reference sequence). Trimming removed 5 bases from V and 4 bases from J; junction bases left unmatched: 5. CDR3 region: CSARQGLNQPQHF. CDR3 sequence (DNA): TGCAGTGCTCGACAGGGCCTGAATCAGCCCCAGCATTTT.

The genes are TRBV27 and TRBJ2-4; possible D gene TRBD1, 6 bases. Germline loops: CDR1 MNHEY, CDR2 SMNVEV (reference sequence). V shed 5 bases and J shed 7 bases, with 18 bases lying between them. The CDR3 is 15 residues long. CDR3 nucleotide sequence: TGTGCCAGCAGTCAAACGACAGGCCTCTCCAACATTCAGTACTTC. Encoded protein: CASSQTTGLSNIQYF.

Comment on this clonotype: Germline and junction disagree at one end, which may indicate a read error. The gene calls are TRBV12-3 or TRBV12-4 and TRBJ2-3; D is perhaps TRBD2 (5 bases). The CDR3 consists of 14 residues. The CDR3: CASILSPSTDMQYF. The CDR3 coding sequence is TGTGCCAGCATCCTCAGTCCTAGCACAGATATGCAGTATTTT.

This clonotype was found a few times. The chain employs TRBV7-9 and TRBJ2-5, with D tentatively TRBD2 (5 bases). In germline, CDR1 is SEHNR, CDR2 FQNEAQ (reference sequence). This CDR3 is 15 amino acids long. V lost 5 bases and J 3 bases, leaving 16 bases between the germline ends. The CDR3 spells CASSGTSTWEETQYF. The DNA for the CDR3 is TGTGCCAGCAGCGGAACTAGTACCTGGGAAGAGACCCAGTACTTC.

This clonotype has only a few counts. The chain recombines TRBV5-1 with TRBJ1-1; unclear D gene. The CDR3 has 15 residues. Germline lookup yields CDR1 SGHRS and CDR2 YFSETQ. V was cut by 0 bases and J by 1 base, with 10 bases left in between. CDR3 DNA: TGCGCCAGCAGCTTGGACGGGATGGGGAACACTGAAGCTTTCTTT. The encoded protein is CASSLDGMGNTEAFF. The full variable domain, its missing parts supplied by reference TRBV5-1 and TRBJ1-1, is KAGVTQTPRYLIKTRGQQVTLSCSPISGHRSVSWYQQTPGQGLQFLFEYFSETQRNKGNFPGRFSGRQFSNSRSEMNVSTLELGDSALYLCASSLDGMGNTEAFFGQGTRLTVV.

This clonotype was detected a few times. The genes are TRBV3-1 and TRBJ2-1, with a possible D match to TRBD2 (6 bases). V dropped 4 bases and J dropped 2 bases, with 15 bases sitting between them. This CDR3 spans 16 amino acids. Germline V gene sequence: CDR1 LGHDT, CDR2 YNNKEL (reference sequence). CDR3 DNA sequence: TGTGCCAGCAGCCCTGGGGGGAGCAGCCCCTACAATGAGCAGTTCTTC. Amino acid sequence: CASSPGGSSPYNEQFF.

This clonotype was found a few times. This sequence joins TRBV13 and TRBJ2-5, with TRBD1 matching 9 bases. Germline values: CDR1 PRHDT, CDR2 FYEKMQ (reference sequence). This CDR3 comprises 14 residues. Unmatched junction bases numbered 1, after V lost 5 bases and J lost 0 bases. The CDR3 spells CASSGTGYQETQYF. The CDR3 bases are TGTGCCAGCAGCGGGACAGGGTACCAAGAGACCCAGTACTTC.

The chain recombines TRBV9 with TRBJ2-1; the D gene is possibly TRBD2 (6 bases). The J call is uncertain, as TRBJ2-5 better fits the DNA end. CDR3 length: 15 amino acids. From germline, CDR1 is SGDLS and CDR2 YYNGEE. CDR3 protein: CASSVRAGGWETQYF. As DNA, the CDR3 is TGTGCCAGCAGCGTAAGGGCCGGGGGATGGGAGACCCAGTACTTC.

In its sample, this clonotype was seen a few times. This sequence joins TRBV18 and TRBJ1-6; 7 nucleotides agree with TRBD1. The CDR3 covers 14 residues. The trim removed 3 bases at V and 13 bases at J, leaving 9 bases unmatched. Germline V gene sequence: CDR1 KGHSH, CDR2 LQKENI. The CDR3 coding sequence is TGTGCCAGCTCACCCAGAGAGACAGGGTCGCCCCTCCACTTT. Residues: CASSPRETGSPLHF.

This chain uses TRBV19 with TRBJ2-3, with D uncertain. This CDR3 region has 13 residues. V was cut by 9 bases and J by 0 bases, with 10 bases left in between. Germline-derived CDR1 and CDR2 are LNHDA and SQIVND (reference sequence). This chain's CDR3 is CASLARSTDTQYF. CDR3 coding DNA: TGTGCCAGCCTCGCAAGGAGCACAGATACGCAGTATTTT. Full variable domain (missing parts from reference TRBV19 and TRBJ2-3): DGGITQSPKYLFRKEGQNVTLSCEQNLNHDAMYWYRQDPGQGLRLIYYSQIVNDFQKGDIAEGYSVSREKKESFPLTVTSAQKNPTAFYLCASLARSTDTQYFGPGTRLTVL.